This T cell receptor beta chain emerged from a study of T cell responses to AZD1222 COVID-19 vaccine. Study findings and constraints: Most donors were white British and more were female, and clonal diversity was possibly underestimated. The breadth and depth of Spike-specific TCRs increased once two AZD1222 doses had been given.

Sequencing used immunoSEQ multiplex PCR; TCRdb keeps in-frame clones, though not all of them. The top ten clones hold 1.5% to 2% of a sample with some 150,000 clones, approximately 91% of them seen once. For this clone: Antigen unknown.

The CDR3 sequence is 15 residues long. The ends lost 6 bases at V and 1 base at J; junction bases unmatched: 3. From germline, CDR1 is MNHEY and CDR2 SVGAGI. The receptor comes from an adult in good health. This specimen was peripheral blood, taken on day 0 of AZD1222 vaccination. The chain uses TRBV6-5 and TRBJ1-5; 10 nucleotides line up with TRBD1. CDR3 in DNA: TGTGCCAGCAGACGGGACAGGGGAAGCAATCAGCCCCAGCATTTT. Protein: CASRRDRGSNQPQHF.